Here is one T cell receptor (beta chain) with its context. The sample is drawn from a study of CD8 T cells in Susac syndrome. Controls matched for sex and age were healthy donors. TEMRA cells underwent FACS enrichment and CD8+ and CD4+ T cells underwent negative isolation. Germline CDR1 and CDR2: SGHRS and YFSETQ. The V end was cut by 4 bases, the J end by 4 bases, with 10 bases between. The CDR3 totals 13 residues. An amount of RNA that ranged from roughly 0.45 to 1 ug was reverse transcribed with random hexamers. A multiplex approach, immunoSEQ multiplex PCR, amplified TCR beta CDR3 across 54 Vbeta and 13 Jbeta. Each CDR3 protein gets one entry after TCRdb re-called the immunoSEQ multiplex PCR reads with MiXCR. The table shows about 200,000 distinct CDR3 sequences, with 85% to 95% occurring only once.

Sample: CD4+ T cells from PBMCs. The receptor comes from a human donor in good health. The chain recombines TRBV5-1 with TRBJ2-3; a weak D match, TRBD2 (5 bases). The chain's CDR3 is CASSPAEPDTQYF. The CDR3 DNA reads TGCGCCAGCAGCCCAGCGGAGCCAGATACGCAGTATTTT.